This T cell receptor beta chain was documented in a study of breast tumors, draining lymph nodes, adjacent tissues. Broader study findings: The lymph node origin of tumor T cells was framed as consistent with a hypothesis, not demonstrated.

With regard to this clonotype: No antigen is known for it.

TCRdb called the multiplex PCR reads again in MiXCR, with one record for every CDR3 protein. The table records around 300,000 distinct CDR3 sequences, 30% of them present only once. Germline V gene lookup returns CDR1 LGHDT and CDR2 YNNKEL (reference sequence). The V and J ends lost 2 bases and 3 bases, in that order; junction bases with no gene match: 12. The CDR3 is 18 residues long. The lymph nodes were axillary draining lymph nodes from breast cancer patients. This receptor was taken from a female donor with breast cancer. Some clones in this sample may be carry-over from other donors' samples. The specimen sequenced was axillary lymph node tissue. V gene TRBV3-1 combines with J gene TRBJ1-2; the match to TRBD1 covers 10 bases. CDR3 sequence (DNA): TGTGCCAGCAGCCAACACACCGGGACAGGGGAACAGGACTATGGCTACACCTTC. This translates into CASSQHTGTGEQDYGYTF.